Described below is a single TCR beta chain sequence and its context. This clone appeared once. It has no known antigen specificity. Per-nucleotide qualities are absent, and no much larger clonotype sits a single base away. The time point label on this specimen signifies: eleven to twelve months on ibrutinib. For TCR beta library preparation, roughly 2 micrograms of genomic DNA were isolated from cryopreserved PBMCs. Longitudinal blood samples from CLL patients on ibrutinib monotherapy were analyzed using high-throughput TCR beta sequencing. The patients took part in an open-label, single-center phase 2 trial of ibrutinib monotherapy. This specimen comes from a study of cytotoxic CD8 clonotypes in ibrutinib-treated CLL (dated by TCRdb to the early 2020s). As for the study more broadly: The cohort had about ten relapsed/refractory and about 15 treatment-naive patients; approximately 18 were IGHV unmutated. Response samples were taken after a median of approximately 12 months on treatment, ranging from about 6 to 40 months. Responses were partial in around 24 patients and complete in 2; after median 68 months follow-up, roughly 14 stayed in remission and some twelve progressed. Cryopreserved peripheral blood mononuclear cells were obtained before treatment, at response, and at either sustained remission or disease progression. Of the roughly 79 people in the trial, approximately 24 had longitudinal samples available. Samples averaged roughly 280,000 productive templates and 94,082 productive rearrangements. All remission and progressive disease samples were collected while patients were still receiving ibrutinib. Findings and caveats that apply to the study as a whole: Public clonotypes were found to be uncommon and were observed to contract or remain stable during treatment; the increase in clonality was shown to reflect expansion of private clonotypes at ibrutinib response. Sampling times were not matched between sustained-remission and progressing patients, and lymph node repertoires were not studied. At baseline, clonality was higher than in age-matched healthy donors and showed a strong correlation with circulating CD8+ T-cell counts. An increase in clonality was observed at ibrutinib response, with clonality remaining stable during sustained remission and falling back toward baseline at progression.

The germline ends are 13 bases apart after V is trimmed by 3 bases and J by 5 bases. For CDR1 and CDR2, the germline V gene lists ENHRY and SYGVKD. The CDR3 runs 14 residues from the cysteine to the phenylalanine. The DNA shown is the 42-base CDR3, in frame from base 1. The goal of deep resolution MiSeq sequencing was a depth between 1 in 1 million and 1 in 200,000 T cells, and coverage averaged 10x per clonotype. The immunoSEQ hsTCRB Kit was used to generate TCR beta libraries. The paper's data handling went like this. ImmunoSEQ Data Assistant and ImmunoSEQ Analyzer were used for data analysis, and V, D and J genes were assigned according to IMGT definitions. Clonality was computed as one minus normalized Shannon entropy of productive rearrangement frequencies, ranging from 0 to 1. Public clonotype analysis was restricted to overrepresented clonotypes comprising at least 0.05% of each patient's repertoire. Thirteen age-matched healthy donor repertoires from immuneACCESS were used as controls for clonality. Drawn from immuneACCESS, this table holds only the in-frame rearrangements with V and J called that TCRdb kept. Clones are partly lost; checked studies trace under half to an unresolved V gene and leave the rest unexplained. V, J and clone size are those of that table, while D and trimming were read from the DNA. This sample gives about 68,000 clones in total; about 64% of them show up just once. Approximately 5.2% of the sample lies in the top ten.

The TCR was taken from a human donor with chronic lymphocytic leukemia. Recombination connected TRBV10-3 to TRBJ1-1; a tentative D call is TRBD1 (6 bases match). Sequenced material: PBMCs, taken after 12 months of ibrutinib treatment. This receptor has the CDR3 CAISDPGRGTEAFF. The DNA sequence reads TGTGCCATCAGTGATCCAGGGAGGGGGACTGAAGCTTTCTTT.